Presented here are 15 T cell receptor beta chains from one specimen sequenced in a study of blood T cell repertoires in COVID-19. The method was immunoSEQ multiplex PCR; TCRdb's version includes in-frame clones alone and lacks a portion of them. The top ten hold approximately 11% of the sample, which has over 250,000 clones, 70% to 90% seen once. The sample consisted of peripheral blood. The receptors were gathered from a woman aged 70 to 79 with acute or convalescent COVID-19.

The V call is TRBV13, the J call TRBJ1-1; D is possibly TRBD1 (5 bases). This CDR3 has 14 residues. With 5 bases removed from V and 4 bases from J, the gap between germline ends came to 14 bases. Germline V gene data show CDR1 as PRHDT and CDR2 as FYEKMQ (reference sequence). The CDR3 is CASSPWTRGTEAFF. As DNA, the CDR3 is TGTGCCAGCAGCCCCTGGACAAGGGGCACTGAAGCTTTCTTT.

A few counts support this clone. The chain carries TRBV5-6 and TRBJ1-2, with 8 bases lining up with TRBD1. Trimming at V came to 5 bases and at J to 5 bases, leaving 5 bases not matched to a gene. CDR1 SGHDT and CDR2 YYEEEE come from the germline V gene. The CDR3 contains 13 residues. CDR3 protein: CASRAGGEYGYTF. In DNA, the CDR3 is TGTGCCAGCAGAGCAGGGGGCGAGTATGGCTACACCTTC.

In this sample, this clone turned up once. The chain joins TRBV13 to TRBJ2-7, with 7 bases aligning to TRBD2. This CDR3 spans 15 amino acids. V dropped 0 bases and J dropped 3; count of bases not matched to a gene: 5. Germline-derived CDR1 and CDR2 are PRHDT and FYEKMQ (reference sequence). The CDR3 DNA reads as TGTGCCAGCAGCTTAGGGCGGGGGTCGAGCTACGAGCAGTACTTC. This translates into CASSLGRGSSYEQYF.

This chain links TRBV19 with TRBJ2-5, with D perhaps matching TRBD2 (6 bases). Germline CDR1 reads LNHDA; CDR2 reads SQIVND (reference sequence). The germline V and J ends were trimmed by 5 bases and 2 bases, with 9 bases remaining between them. The CDR3 contains 13 residues. CDR3 amino acids: CASSSTRQETQYF. As DNA, the CDR3 is TGTGCCAGTAGTTCGACTAGGCAAGAGACCCAGTACTTC.

The chain links TRBV27 to TRBJ1-1; D is unresolved. The V gene lost 8 bases and the J gene lost 0 bases, with 16 bases spanning the gap. The CDR3 contains 15 residues. The germline CDR1 and CDR2 sequences are MNHEY and SMNVEV (reference sequence). CDR3 amino acids: CASRSWQNMNTEAFF. The CDR3 bases are TGTGCCAGCCGCTCGTGGCAGAACATGAACACTGAAGCTTTCTTT.

The rearrangement links TRBV5-1 to TRBJ1-2, with 8 bases matching TRBD1. There are 16 residues in the CDR3. The germline V gene has CDR1 SGHRS and CDR2 YFSETQ. J was trimmed by 3 bases and V by 3 bases; bases with no gene match: 10. Here the CDR3 DNA reads TGCGCCAGCAGCTGGCGGGGATCGACAGGGGACTATGGCTACACCTTC. It specifies CASSWRGSTGDYGYTF. Combining the CDR3 with reference TRBV5-1 and TRBJ1-2 gives the whole variable domain KAGVTQTPRYLIKTRGQQVTLSCSPISGHRSVSWYQQTPGQGLQFLFEYFSETQRNKGNFPGRFSGRQFSNSRSEMNVSTLELGDSALYLCASSWRGSTGDYGYTFGSGTRLTVV.

This chain joins TRBV12-3 or TRBV12-4 and TRBJ1-5; TRBD1 is a possible D gene (6 bases). The ends were cut back, 9 bases at V and 6 bases at J, with 15 bases in the middle. The CDR3 runs to 13 residues. DNA for the CDR3: TGTGCCAGTGCGGGGGGCGATGGTCAGCCCCAGCATTTT. Its translation is CASAGGDGQPQHF.

This clone was seen just once. The chain carries TRBV6-5 and TRBJ2-2; 7 bases match TRBD1. CDR1 MNHEY and CDR2 SVGAGI come from the germline V gene. The CDR3 has 14 amino acids. V lost 6 bases and J lost 5; bases outside the gene matches: 6. CDR3 loop: CASSQQGTTGELFF. CDR3 nucleotides: TGTGCCAGCAGCCAACAGGGGACAACCGGGGAGCTGTTTTTT.

The chain uses TRBV5-1 and TRBJ1-1; TRBD1 matches 8 bases. The CDR3 covers 15 residues. Germline V gives CDR1 SGHRS, CDR2 YFSETQ. Trimming took 4 bases from V and 5 from J; bases not matched to a gene: 10. The DNA for the CDR3 is TGCGCCAGCAGCGAAGTACAGGGGGGAGAAACTGAAGCTTTCTTT. Protein product: CASSEVQGGETEAFF.

This clone was seen a handful of times. The germline gene is not matched at one end of the junction; a read error may be the cause. This chain connects TRBV11-2 to TRBJ1-2; 8 bases line up with TRBD1. The germline CDR1 and CDR2 sequences are SGHAT and FQNNGV. The CDR3 is 12 residues long. CDR3: CASSTDRDIQAF. The CDR3 DNA follows: TGTGCCAGCAGCACGGACAGGGATATCCAGGCCTTC.

The CDR3 nucleotides are TGCGCCAGCAGCCAAGATGGGGGGGCGCAAGACTATGGCTACACCTTC. Amino acid sequence: CASSQDGGAQDYGYTF. The J gene is TRBJ1-2, the V gene TRBV4-1; tentatively, D is TRBD1 (6 bases). This CDR3 comprises 16 residues. V was cut by 0 bases and J by 3 bases, with 14 bases left in between. The germline CDR1 and CDR2 sequences are MGHRA and YSYEKL.

V usage is TRBV15 and J usage is TRBJ1-2; TRBD1 agrees at 11 bases. V gave up 0 bases and J gave up 4 bases; unmatched junction bases: 7. Germline V CDR1 and CDR2: LNHNV, YYDKDF (reference sequence). The CDR3 runs 17 residues. CDR3 sequence (DNA): TGTGCCACCAGCAGAGATCTCGGGACAGGGGGTGTCTATGGCTACACCTTC. Protein product: CATSRDLGTGGVYGYTF.

The chain employs TRBV19 and TRBJ2-1; tentative D call: TRBD1 (6 bases). Looked up from germline, CDR1 is LNHDA and CDR2 is SQIVND (reference sequence). V lost 6 bases to trimming and J lost 9 bases, with 18 bases between them. This CDR3 contains 14 residues. CDR3 DNA sequence: TGTGCCAGTAGCAAGGGGGAAGGTCTAGGTGAGCAGTTCTTC. This encodes CASSKGEGLGEQFF. Full variable domain (remainder filled in from reference TRBV19 and TRBJ2-1): DGGITQSPKYLFRKEGQNVTLSCEQNLNHDAMYWYRQDPGQGLRLIYYSQIVNDFQKGDIAEGYSVSREKKESFPLTVTSAQKNPTAFYLCASSKGEGLGEQFFGPGTRLTVL.

The J gene is TRBJ1-2, the V gene TRBV3-1 (or the pseudogene TRBV3-2); 8 bases are shared with TRBD1. The CDR3 sequence is 15 residues long. Looked up from germline, CDR1 is LGHDT and CDR2 is YNNKEL (reference sequence). V gave up 4 bases and J gave up 4 bases; unmatched junction bases: 8. CDR3 residues: CASSPGTGQIYGYTF. The CDR3 nucleotides are TGTGCCAGCAGCCCCGGGACAGGACAAATCTATGGCTACACCTTC.

Concerning this clone: The junction does not match germline at one end; this may be a read error. The V and J genes are TRBV5-4 and TRBJ2-5; D is perhaps TRBD2 (6 bases). The CDR3 extends over 15 amino acids. Germline CDR1 reads SGHNT; CDR2 reads YYREEE (reference sequence). CDR3 nucleotides: TGTGCCGGCAGCCCCGGGGGAAACACACAAGAGACCCAGTACTTC. As protein: CAGSPGGNTQETQYF.